This is a list of T cell receptor beta chains from one sample in a study of metastatic and nonmetastatic thyroid tumors. From the PCR reads, TCRdb re-called clones with MiXCR. The table shows around 21,000 clones, with approximately 40% occurring only once. The sequenced sample consisted of tumor tissue. These receptors came from a female donor with papillary thyroid cancer or a benign thyroid nodule (not recorded which). Some clones in this sample may be carry-over from other donors' samples. The CDR3 runs from the conserved cysteine through the conserved F or W. Each record gives: D gene, clone size, V gene, J gene, CDR3 protein, CDR3 DNA. D genes are given only for firm matches. Size is omitted from some rows. Given values are once, few, many or a class for expanded clones.

TRBD1	large	TRBV27	TRBJ1-1	CASSLRQGATNTEAFF	TGTGCCAGCAGTTTAAGACAGGGGGCAACGAACACTGAAGCTTTCTTT
TRBD1	.	TRBV5-5	TRBJ1-1	CASSSAGGYTEAFF	TGTGCCAGCAGCTCGGCAGGGGGGTACACTGAAGCTTTCTTT
TRBD1	once	TRBV7-2	TRBJ2-2	CASSWTGYTGELFF	TGTGCCAGCAGCTGGACAGGGTACACCGGGGAGCTGTTTTTT
.	.	TRBV19	TRBJ2-7	CASAGSLHGEQYF	TGTGCCAGTGCGGGGAGTCTTCATGGAGAGCAGTACTTC
.	few	TRBV2	TRBJ1-5	CASSDTYQPQHF	TGTGCCAGCAGTGATACGTATCAGCCCCAGCATTTT
.	.	TRBV6-5	TRBJ1-3	CASSYTTGLSSGNTIYF	TGTGCCAGCAGTTACACTACCGGGCTCAGCTCTGGAAACACCATATATTTT
.	.	TRBV5-1	TRBJ2-1	CASSLRSVGGNEQFF	TGCGCCAGCAGCTTGAGAAGTGTCGGGGGTAATGAGCAGTTCTTC
.	.	TRBV6-1	TRBJ1-1	CASSSLRGNTEAFF	TGTGCCAGCAGTTCCCTCAGGGGTAACACTGAAGCTTTCTTT
.	few	TRBV12-3/TRBV12-4	TRBJ2-5	CASSLNAGETQYF	TGTGCCAGCAGTTTGAACGCTGGGGAGACCCAGTACTTC
TRBD2	.	TRBV28	TRBJ2-1	CASSLSFGGRYNEQFF	TGTGCCAGCAGTTTGAGTTTCGGGGGGAGGTACAATGAGCAGTTCTTC
.	.	TRBV12-3/TRBV12-4	TRBJ2-6	CASRDSSSGASVLTF	TGTGCCAGCAGGGACAGTAGCTCTGGGGCCAGCGTCCTGACTTTC